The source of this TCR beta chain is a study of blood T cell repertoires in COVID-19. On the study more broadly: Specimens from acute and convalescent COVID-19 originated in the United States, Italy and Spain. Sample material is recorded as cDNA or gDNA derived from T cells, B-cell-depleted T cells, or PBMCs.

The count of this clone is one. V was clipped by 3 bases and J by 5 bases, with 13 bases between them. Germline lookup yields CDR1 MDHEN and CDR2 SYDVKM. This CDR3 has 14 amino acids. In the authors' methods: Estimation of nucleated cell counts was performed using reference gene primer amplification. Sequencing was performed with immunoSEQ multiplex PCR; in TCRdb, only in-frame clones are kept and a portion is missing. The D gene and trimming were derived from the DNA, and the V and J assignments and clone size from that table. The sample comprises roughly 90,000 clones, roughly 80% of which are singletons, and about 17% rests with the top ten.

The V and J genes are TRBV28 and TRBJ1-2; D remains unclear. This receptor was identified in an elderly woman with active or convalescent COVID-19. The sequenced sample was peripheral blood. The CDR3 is CASSLGGIGYGYTF. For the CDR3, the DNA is TGTGCCAGCAGTTTGGGAGGGATTGGATATGGCTACACCTTC.